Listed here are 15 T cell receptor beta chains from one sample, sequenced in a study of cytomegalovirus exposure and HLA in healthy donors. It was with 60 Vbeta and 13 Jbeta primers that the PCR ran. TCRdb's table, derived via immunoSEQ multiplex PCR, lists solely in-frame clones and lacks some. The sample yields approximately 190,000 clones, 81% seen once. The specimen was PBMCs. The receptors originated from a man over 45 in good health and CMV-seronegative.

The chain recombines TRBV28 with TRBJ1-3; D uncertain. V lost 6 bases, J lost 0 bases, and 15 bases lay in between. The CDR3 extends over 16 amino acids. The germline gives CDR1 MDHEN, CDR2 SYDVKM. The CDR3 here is CASSPDNILSGNTIYF. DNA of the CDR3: TGTGCCAGCAGCCCCGACAACATCCTCTCTGGAAACACCATATATTTT. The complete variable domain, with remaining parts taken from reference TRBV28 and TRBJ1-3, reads DVKVTQSSRYLVKRTGEKVFLECVQDMDHENMFWYRQDPGLGLRLIYFSYDVKMKEKGDIPEGYSVSREKKERFSLILESASTNQTSMYLCASSPDNILSGNTIYFGEGSWLTVV.

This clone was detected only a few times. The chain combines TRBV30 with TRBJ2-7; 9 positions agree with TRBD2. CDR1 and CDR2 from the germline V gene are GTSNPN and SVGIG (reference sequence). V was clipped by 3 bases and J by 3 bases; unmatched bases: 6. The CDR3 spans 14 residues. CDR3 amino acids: CAWSASGAHYEQYF. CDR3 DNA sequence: TGTGCCTGGAGCGCTAGCGGGGCTCACTACGAGCAGTACTTC. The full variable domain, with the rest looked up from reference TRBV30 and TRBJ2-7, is SQTIHQWPATLVQPVGSPLSLECTVEGTSNPNLYWYRQAAGRGLQLLFYSVGIGQISSEVPQNLSASRPQDRQFILSSKKLLLSDSGFYLCAWSASGAHYEQYFGPGTRLTVT.

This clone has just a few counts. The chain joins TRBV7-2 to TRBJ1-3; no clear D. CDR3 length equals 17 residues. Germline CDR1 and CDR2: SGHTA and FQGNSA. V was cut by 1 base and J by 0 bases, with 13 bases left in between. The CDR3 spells CASSLVVEPLSGNTIYF. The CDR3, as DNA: TGTGCCAGCAGCTTAGTTGTGGAGCCCCTCTCTGGAAACACCATATATTTT.

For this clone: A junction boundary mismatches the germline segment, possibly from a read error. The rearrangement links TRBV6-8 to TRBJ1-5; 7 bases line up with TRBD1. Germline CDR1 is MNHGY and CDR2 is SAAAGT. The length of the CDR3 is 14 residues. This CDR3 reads CARSYPTGVQPQHF. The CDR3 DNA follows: TGTGCCAGGAGTTATCCCACAGGGGTCCAGCCCCAGCATTTT.

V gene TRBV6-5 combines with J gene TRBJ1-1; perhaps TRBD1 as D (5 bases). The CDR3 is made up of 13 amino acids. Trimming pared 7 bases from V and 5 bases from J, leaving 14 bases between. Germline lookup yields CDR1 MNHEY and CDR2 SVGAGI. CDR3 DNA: TGTGCCAGCACAGTTACGGGGGGAACTGAAGCTTTCTTT. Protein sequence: CASTVTGGTEAFF.

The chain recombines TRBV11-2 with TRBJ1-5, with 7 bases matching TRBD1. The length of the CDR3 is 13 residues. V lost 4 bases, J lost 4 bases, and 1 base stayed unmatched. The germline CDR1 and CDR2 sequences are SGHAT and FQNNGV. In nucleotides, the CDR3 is TGTGCCAGCAGCTCGACAGGGAATCAGCCCCAGCATTTT. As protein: CASSSTGNQPQHF. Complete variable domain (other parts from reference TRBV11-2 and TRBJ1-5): EAGVAQSPRYKIIEKRQSVAFWCNPISGHATLYWYQQILGQGPKLLIQFQNNGVVDDSQLPKDRFSAERLKGVDSTLKIQPAKLEDSAVYLCASSSTGNQPQHFGDGTRLSIL.

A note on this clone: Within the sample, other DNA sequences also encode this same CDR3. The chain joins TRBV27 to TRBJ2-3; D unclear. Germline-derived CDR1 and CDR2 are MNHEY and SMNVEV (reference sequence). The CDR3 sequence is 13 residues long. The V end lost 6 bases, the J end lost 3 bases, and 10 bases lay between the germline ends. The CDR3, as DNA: TGTGCCAGCAGCCTAAGTCTTACAGATACGCAGTATTTT. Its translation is CASSLSLTDTQYF.

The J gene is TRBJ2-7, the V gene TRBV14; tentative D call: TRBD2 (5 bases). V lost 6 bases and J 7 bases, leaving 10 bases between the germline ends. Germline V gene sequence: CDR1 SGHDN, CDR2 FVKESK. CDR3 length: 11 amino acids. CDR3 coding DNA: TGTGCCAGCAGAGGCCGGGGAGAGCAGTACTTC. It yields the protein CASRGRGEQYF.

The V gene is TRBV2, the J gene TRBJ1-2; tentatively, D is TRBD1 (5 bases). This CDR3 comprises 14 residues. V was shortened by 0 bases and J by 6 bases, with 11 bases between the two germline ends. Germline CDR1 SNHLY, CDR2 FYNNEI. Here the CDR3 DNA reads TGTGCCAGCAGTGAAGCGCTTCCAGGGAATGGCTACACCTTC. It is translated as CASSEALPGNGYTF.

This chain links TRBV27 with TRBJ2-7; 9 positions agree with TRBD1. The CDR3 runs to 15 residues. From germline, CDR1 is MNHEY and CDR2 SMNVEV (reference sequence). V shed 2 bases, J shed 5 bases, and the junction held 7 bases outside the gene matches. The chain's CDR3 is CASSLIGTGSHEQYF. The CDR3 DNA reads TGTGCCAGCAGTTTAATAGGGACAGGGAGCCACGAGCAGTACTTC.

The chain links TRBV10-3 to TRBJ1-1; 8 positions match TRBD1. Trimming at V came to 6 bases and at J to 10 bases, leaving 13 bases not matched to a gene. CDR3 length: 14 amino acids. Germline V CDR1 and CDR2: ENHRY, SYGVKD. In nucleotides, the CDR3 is TGTGCCATCAGCGAGATATCCGGACAGGGTGGAGCTTTCTTT. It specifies CAISEISGQGGAFF.

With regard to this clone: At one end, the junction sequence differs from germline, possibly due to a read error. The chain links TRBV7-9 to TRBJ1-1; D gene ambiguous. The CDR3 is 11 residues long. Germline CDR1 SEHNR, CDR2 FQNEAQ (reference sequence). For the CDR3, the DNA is TGTTCCAGCAGCTTAGACACCGAAGCTTTCTTT. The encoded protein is CSSSLDTEAFF.

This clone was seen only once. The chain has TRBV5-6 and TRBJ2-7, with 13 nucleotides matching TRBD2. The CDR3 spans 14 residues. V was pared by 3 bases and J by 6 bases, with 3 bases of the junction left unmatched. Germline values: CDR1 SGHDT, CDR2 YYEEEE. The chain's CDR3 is CASSSGLAGFEQYF. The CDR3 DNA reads TGTGCCAGCAGCTCGGGACTAGCGGGGTTCGAGCAGTACTTC.

CDR3 sequence (DNA): TGTGCCAGCAGGACAGGGGGCTCCTATAATTCACCCCTCCACTTT. This sequence encodes CASRTGGSYNSPLHF. This sequence joins TRBV6-1 and TRBJ1-6; 9 bases line up with TRBD1. V was pared by 6 bases and J by 0 bases, with 0 bases of the junction left unmatched. The CDR3 spans 15 residues. Germline assignment: CDR1 MNHNS and CDR2 SASEGT.

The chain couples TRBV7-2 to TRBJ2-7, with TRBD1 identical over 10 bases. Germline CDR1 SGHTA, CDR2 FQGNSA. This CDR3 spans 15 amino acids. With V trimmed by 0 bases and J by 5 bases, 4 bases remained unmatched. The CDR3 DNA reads TGTGCCAGCAGCTTAGCGGGACAGGGGTTCGACGAGCAGTACTTC. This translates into CASSLAGQGFDEQYF.